Sequencing of this T cell receptor beta chain was carried out in a study of shared clonotypes between healthy human individuals. Study-wide context: CD4 naive and CD4 memory each took three plates per donor, while CD8 naive took two and CD8 memory one. Notes on the study in general: Among four donors, around 5% of naive CD4 clonotypes were found in common.

V lost 6 bases to trimming and J lost 3 bases, with 12 bases between them. This CDR3 contains 13 residues. Germline V gene data show CDR1 as MNHEY and CDR2 as SVGAGI. Some clones are missing from TCRdb's copy, which holds only in-frame ones; the method was immunoSEQ multiplex PCR. The data show roughly 2.5 million clones, around 94% seen once. As for this clone: Its antigen is unidentified.

In the CD4+ fraction, cells were divided into CD45RA+ naive and CD45RA-negative memory subsets. The sequence came from a young man in good health. The V gene is TRBV6-5, the J gene TRBJ2-7; D may be TRBD1 (6 bases). Sequencing input: naive CD4+ T cells sorted from blood. Specified subset: CD45RA+ positively selected. The CDR3 protein is CASSRTADYEQYF. CDR3 sequence (DNA): TGTGCCAGCAGCCGGACAGCGGACTACGAGCAGTACTTC.